The T cell receptor beta chain described here comes from a study of Graves' ophthalmopathy and Graves' hyperthyroidism. Germline-derived CDR1 and CDR2 are SGHRS and YFSETQ. The length of the CDR3 is 14 residues. Unmatched junction bases numbered 4, after V lost 5 bases and J lost 5 bases. Scientists amplified the TCR beta CDR3 regions from RNA transcripts. Second-round multiplex PCR came after first-round RT-PCR with HTBI primers. TCRdb recomputed calls from the multiplex PCR reads with MiXCR, one row per CDR3 protein. The sample consists of about 620,000 distinct CDR3 sequences, around a fifth of them appearing once.

The sequencing sample was made of peripheral blood. This receptor was taken from a woman aged 18-29 years with stable Graves' hyperthyroidism. Some clones in this sample may be carry-over from other donors' samples. J is TRBJ1-4 and V is TRBV5-1; 9 bases agree with TRBD1. CDR3 DNA: TGCGCCAGCAGGGCCGGGACAGGGAATGAAAAACTGTTTTTT. Protein product: CASRAGTGNEKLFF.